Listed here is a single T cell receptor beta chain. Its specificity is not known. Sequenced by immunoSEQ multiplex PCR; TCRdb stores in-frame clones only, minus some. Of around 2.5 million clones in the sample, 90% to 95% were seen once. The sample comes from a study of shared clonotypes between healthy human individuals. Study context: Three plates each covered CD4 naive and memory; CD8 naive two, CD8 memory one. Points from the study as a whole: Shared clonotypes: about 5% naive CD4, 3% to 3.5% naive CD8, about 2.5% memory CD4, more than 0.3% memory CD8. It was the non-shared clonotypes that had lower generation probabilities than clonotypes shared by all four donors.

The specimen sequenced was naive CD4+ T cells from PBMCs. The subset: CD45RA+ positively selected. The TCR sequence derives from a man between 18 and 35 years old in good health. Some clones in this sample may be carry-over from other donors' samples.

CDR3 DNA: TGTGCCTGGAAAGGAGCGGGAGAGACCCAGTACTTC. Translating it yields CAWKGAGETQYF. V and J are TRBV30 and TRBJ2-5; perhaps TRBD2 as D (6 bases). CDR1 and CDR2 from the germline V gene are GTSNPN and SVGIG (reference sequence). The CDR3 is 12 amino acids. Deletions cut 4 bases from V and 4 bases from J, with 10 bases between.